Reported below is one TCR beta chain. In its sample, this clonotype was seen many times. Its antigen specificity is not known. No much larger clonotype is one base removed from it; base qualities were not supplied. This specimen comes from a study of T cell repertoires in cytomegalovirus infection (dated 2019 in TCRdb). At the level of the whole study: Donor HLA type was relevant to the analysis, because carriage of CMV infection together with the matching HLA type was indicated by public TCR beta signatures. The full study reports these points: Cumulative frequency of public TCR beta family members discriminated carriers of CMV infection plus the relevant HLA type in this cohort and an independent roughly 340-donor cohort. The ex vivo response was dominated by HLA-C-restricted CMV-specific TCR beta clonotypes, which also provided the single most frequent clonotype in two of eight donors.

The listed sequencing device is Illumina HiSeq 1500. TCRdb itself trimmed the public reads at Q25 with fastp, ran MiXCR and retained productive beta chains. Each record represents a unique CDR3 protein, reported with the most common genes and DNA among its rows. The table for this sample lists under 800,000 distinct CDR3 sequences; 24% of them were counted only once. Jointly, the top ten make up 8% of the sample. From its cysteine to its phenylalanine, the CDR3 spans 12 amino acids. Just CDR3 DNA is preserved here, 36 bases in frame from base 1. From the germline V gene, CDR1 is MDHEN and CDR2 is SYDVKM. Trimming costs V 5 bases and J 9 bases, and their ends lie 11 bases apart.

Recombination connected TRBV28 to TRBJ2-4; perhaps TRBD1 is the D gene, with 5 bases matching. This sequence originates from a human donor in good health (CMV status not recorded). Some clones in this sample may be carry-over from other donors' samples. Material for sequencing was CD8+ T cells from PBMCs. The DNA reads TGTGCCAGCAGTCCCGCAGGGTTCATTCAGTACTTC. Its protein reads: CASSPAGFIQYF.